Listed below are T cell receptor beta chains from one sample, sequenced in a study of blood T cell repertoires in COVID-19. This table comes from immunoSEQ multiplex PCR, and its TCRdb copy is limited to in-frame clones, with some not included. The sample shows some 210,000 clones, approximately 90% of them seen only once. The specimen sequenced was peripheral blood. All receptors derive from a woman aged 40 to 50 who had recovered from COVID-19. Both conserved end residues are trimmed from each CDR3. Each record gives: V gene, CDR3 length, J gene, D gene, CDR3 protein. A D gene is named only where the DNA matches it firmly.

TRBV24-1	18	TRBJ2-2	TRBD1	ATSDTGQGGTRLGTGELF
TRBV7-3	11	TRBJ1-6	-	ASSVSRNSPLH
TRBV3-1/TRBV3-2	10	TRBJ1-1	-	ASRRGGTEAF
TRBV6-5	13	TRBJ2-7	-	ASSYGNPGLYEQY
TRBV9	13	TRBJ2-7	TRBD2	ASSRSGSGSYEQY
TRBV18	13	TRBJ2-7	TRBD2	ASSGMTSGIEEQY
TRBV28	12	TRBJ2-5	TRBD1	ASSSPQGSGTQY
TRBV10-3	11	TRBJ1-1	-	ATWGPPNTEAF
TRBV5-1	13	TRBJ2-7	-	ASSLAVGSSYEQY
TRBV9	17	TRBJ2-1	TRBD2	ASSPSLSSGSEPYNEQF
TRBV29-1	11	TRBJ1-1	-	SVERGEDTEAF
TRBV19	14	TRBJ2-2	TRBD1	ASSFHRDSRTGELF
TRBV7-3	14	TRBJ2-2	-	ASSLSSRGNTGELF
TRBV27	16	TRBJ2-6	TRBD2	ASSLWGGAGGGANVLT
TRBV6-5	14	TRBJ1-4	-	ASSYGPVGTNEKLF
TRBV10-3	18	TRBJ2-1	TRBD2	AISEILRGVAGVPEYEQF
TRBV5-1	13	TRBJ1-3	TRBD1	ASSTTGPSGNTIY
TRBV7-7	13	TRBJ2-3	TRBD2	ASSLGGSLVDTQY
TRBV3-1/TRBV3-2	14	TRBJ2-2	-	ASSQNQAGNTGELF
TRBV23-1	17	TRBJ1-5	TRBD1	ASSQSGTGLPYSNQPQH
TRBV28	14	TRBJ2-7	TRBD2	ASGLGGTSGIYEQY
TRBV28	13	TRBJ2-3	-	ASSSLYDTTDTQY
TRBV19	13	TRBJ2-3	TRBD2	ASSYLAGGTDTQY
TRBV9	11	TRBJ2-7	TRBD2	ASSPLAGGEQY
TRBV7-9	15	TRBJ1-1	TRBD1	ASSPTGQGFSITEAF
TRBV5-4	13	TRBJ1-2	-	ASSFFDRGFYGYT
TRBV29-1	12	TRBJ2-2	TRBD2	SVWGGANTGELF
TRBV27	13	TRBJ1-6	-	ASPRSGSYNSPLH
TRBV4-1	14	TRBJ2-3	-	ASSQGLALGTDTQY
TRBV3-1/TRBV3-2	13	TRBJ2-1	TRBD1	ASSLPGQGVNEQF
TRBV19	15	TRBJ1-4	-	ASSIDEEAATNEKLF
TRBV12-3/TRBV12-4	11	TRBJ1-5	-	ASSLFRGQPQH
TRBV5-1	13	TRBJ2-5	-	ASSSGPTGGETQY
TRBV19	12	TRBJ1-6	-	ASSPDSYNSPLH
TRBV9	12	TRBJ2-7	-	ASSVGGGPLEQY
TRBV5-1	12	TRBJ1-1	-	ASSLEGGGTEAF
TRBV6-5	12	TRBJ2-1	TRBD2	ASSYHGRNNEQF
TRBV23-1	13	TRBJ2-7	-	ASSRAIGQVYEQY
TRBV7-2	14	TRBJ2-5	TRBD1	ASSIGQGALQETQY
TRBV5-1	13	TRBJ1-5	-	ASSLVAGEGQPQH
TRBV10-3	13	TRBJ2-1	TRBD1	AISEQGAPYNEQF
TRBV7-8	11	TRBJ2-1	-	ASSLVSRDEQF
TRBV4-3	14	TRBJ2-3	-	ASSQTESYGGDTQY
TRBV6-5	11	TRBJ2-1	-	ASSGSSYNEQF
TRBV28	12	TRBJ1-5	-	ASSSQGGVKPQH
TRBV5-1	12	TRBJ2-2	-	ASSLEQWSGELF
TRBV4-1	12	TRBJ2-1	-	ASSQSERSDEQF
TRBV27	13	TRBJ2-2	TRBD1	ASRPSTGRTGELF
TRBV3-1/TRBV3-2	11	TRBJ2-5	-	ASSPSVGETNH
TRBV5-8	11	TRBJ1-4	-	ASATGFREKLF
TRBV5-4	14	TRBJ2-5	TRBD2	ASSLVSGIGVETQY
TRBV27	11	TRBJ1-1	-	ASSFRASTEAF
TRBV15	13	TRBJ2-2	TRBD1	ATSRKFTGVGELF
TRBV24-1	13	TRBJ1-3	TRBD1	ATSDGARGGNTIY
TRBV24-1	12	TRBJ1-5	-	ATSDLDSNQPQH